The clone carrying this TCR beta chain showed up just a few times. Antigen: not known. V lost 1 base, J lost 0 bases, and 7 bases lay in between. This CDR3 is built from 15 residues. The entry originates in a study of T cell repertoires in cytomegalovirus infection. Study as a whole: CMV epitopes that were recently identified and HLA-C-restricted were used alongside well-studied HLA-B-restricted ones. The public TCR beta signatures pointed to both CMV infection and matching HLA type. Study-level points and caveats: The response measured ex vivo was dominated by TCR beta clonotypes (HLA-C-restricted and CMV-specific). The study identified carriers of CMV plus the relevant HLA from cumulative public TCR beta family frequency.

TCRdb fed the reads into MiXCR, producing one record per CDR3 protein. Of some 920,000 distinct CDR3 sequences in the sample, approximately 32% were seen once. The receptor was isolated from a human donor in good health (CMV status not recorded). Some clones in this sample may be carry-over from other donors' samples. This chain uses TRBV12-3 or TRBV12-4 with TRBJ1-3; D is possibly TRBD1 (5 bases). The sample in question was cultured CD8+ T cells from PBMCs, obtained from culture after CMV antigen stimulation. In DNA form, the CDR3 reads TGTGCCAGCAGTTTAGAGGGGAGCTCTGGAAACACCATATATTTT. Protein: CASSLEGSSGNTIYF.